The T cell receptor (beta chain) described here comes from a study of OX40 agonist ivuxolimab in advanced cancers. Whole-study results and caveats: Expanded clones belonging to CD8+ T cells outnumbered, on average, those of CD4+. Clonal expansion by week 6 occurred in CD4+ and CD8+ blood T cells (at 0.1 to 3.0 mg/kg). Which antigen the expanded peripheral T cells recognized is unknown.

The CDR3 spans 14 residues. CDR1 and CDR2 (germline): SGHRS, YFSETQ. J was trimmed by 4 bases and V by 3 bases; bases with no gene match: 5. Here immunoSEQ multiplex PCR was the method, and the copy in TCRdb shows in-frame clones only, minus some. Here the sample spans tens of thousands of clones, about 90% being singletons. Exclusion of a patient followed from autoimmune disease history or systemic immunosuppression. This clone was detected only once. Its antigen is unidentified. The chain recombines TRBV5-1 with TRBJ1-2; 8 nucleotides align to TRBD1. The sequencing here drew on CD4+ or CD8+ T cells sorted from blood, taken in a trial of the OX40 agonist ivuxolimab. The sequence derives from an adult with an advanced solid tumor such as melanoma, head and neck, liver or kidney cancer. The CDR3, as DNA: TGCGCCAGCAGCTCCCGGACAGGGCTCTATGGCTACACCTTC. Translated: CASSSRTGLYGYTF.